This TCR beta chain was captured by sequencing in a study of OX40 agonist ivuxolimab in advanced cancers. Overall study findings and caveats: Clonal expansion from baseline to week 6 occurred in both CD4+ and CD8+ T cells.

Autoimmune disease history or systemic immunosuppression led to patients being barred. Measured with immunoSEQ multiplex PCR; TCRdb has only the in-frame clones, and not every one. The sample has 70,000 to 85,000 clones; 90% to 95% are singletons. Germline V gene lookup returns CDR1 SGHDT and CDR2 YYEEEE. The CDR3 is 16 amino acids. Trimming shortened V by 0 bases and J by 3 bases, and 15 bases separated the two germline ends. Notes on this clone: Its matching antigen is unknown.

The chain is built from TRBV5-6 and TRBJ1-1, with no clear D. The sequencing used CD4+ or CD8+ T cells sorted from blood, collected in a trial of the OX40 agonist ivuxolimab. The sequence derives from an adult with an advanced solid tumor such as melanoma, head and neck, liver or kidney cancer. For the CDR3, the DNA is TGTGCCAGCAGCTTGGTCTGGAGGACGCGAGACACTGAAGCTTTCTTT. As protein: CASSLVWRTRDTEAFF.